Each of the 18 T cell receptor beta chains below was sequenced from the same sample in a study of response to subunit inactivated influenza vaccine listed by TCRdb under 2018. The library was produced with RT-PCR. Sequencing used an Illumina HiSeq 2500. TCRdb ran its own pipeline on the public reads, namely fastp trimming at Q25 and MiXCR clone calling, and kept in-frame beta chains. Entries are consolidated by CDR3 protein sequence, retaining the most common genes and DNA. This sample comprises some 500,000 distinct CDR3 sequences, about 25% of them detected only once. Of the sample, under 2.5% falls within the top ten clones. Sequenced here: CD4+ T cells sorted from PBMCs, sampled roughly 5 days after vaccination. These receptors all stem from a man in his fifties or sixties who received an inactivated influenza vaccine. Donor details come from another sample of the same person, matched by shared clones.

This clonotype occurred a few times. This rearrangement joins TRBV12-3 or TRBV12-4 to TRBJ2-5; possible D gene TRBD2, 7 bases. The CDR3 consists of 14 residues. V lost 5 bases, J lost 5 bases, and 15 bases lay in between. The CDR3 loop reads CASSRAGAMETQYF. CDR3 nucleotides: TGTGCCAGCAGTAGGGCGGGGGCTATGGAGACCCAGTACTTC.

The rearrangement uses TRBV10-2 and TRBJ2-7; D gene unclear. V lost 3 bases to trimming and J lost 0 bases, with 9 bases between them. The CDR3 runs 14 residues. Germline V gene lookup returns CDR1 WSHSY and CDR2 SAAADI. This CDR3 is CASSDFANSYEQYF. The CDR3 DNA follows: TGCGCCAGCAGTGATTTCGCCAACTCCTACGAGCAGTACTTC.

This clonotype occurred a few times. The chain couples TRBV15 to TRBJ2-1; D is unclear. The ends were cut back, 5 bases at V and 0 bases at J, with 11 bases in the middle. This CDR3 comprises 15 residues. The V gene's germline CDR1 is LNHNV and CDR2 YYDKDF (reference sequence). CDR3 nucleotides: TGTGCCACCAGCGTACAACGAAGCTCCTACAATGAGCAGTTCTTC. Translating gives CATSVQRSSYNEQFF.

The table lists this clonotype with a few counts. V and J are TRBV3-1 and TRBJ1-2, with D possibly matching TRBD1 (6 bases). Trimming removed 1 base from V and 7 bases from J, with 13 bases in between. The CDR3 sequence is 14 residues long. Germline V gene lookup returns CDR1 LGHDT and CDR2 YNNKEL (reference sequence). In DNA form, the CDR3 reads TGTGCCAGCAGCCAAGGTGGCAGGGGCTCTGGCTACACCTTC. Its protein is CASSQGGRGSGYTF.

This clonotype was recorded only once. V is TRBV7-3 and J is TRBJ2-3; possibly TRBD2 for D (5 bases). Per the germline V gene, CDR1 is SGHTA and CDR2 is FQGTGA. The V end was cut by 5 bases, the J end by 2 bases, with 11 bases between. There are 14 residues in the CDR3. CDR3: CASSIEGVTDTQYF. In DNA, the CDR3 is TGTGCCAGCAGCATCGAGGGAGTCACAGATACGCAGTATTTT.

The J gene is TRBJ1-3, the V gene TRBV20-1; D unresolved. The CDR3 consists of 15 residues. CDR1 DFQATT and CDR2 SNEGSKA come from the germline V gene (reference sequence). Deletions cut 3 bases from V and 0 bases from J, with 12 bases between. The CDR3 loop reads CSARTLLPSGNTIYF. CDR3 DNA: TGCAGTGCTAGGACCCTTTTGCCCTCTGGAAACACCATATATTTT.

The chain employs TRBV6-1 and TRBJ2-3; 8 nucleotides line up with TRBD1. Germline V CDR1 and CDR2: MNHNS, SASEGT. The junction had 10 bases not matched to a gene; V was cut back by 6 bases and J by 2 bases. This CDR3 is built from 16 residues. The DNA for the CDR3 is TGTGCCAGCAGCCCCGGCAGGGGGCCCCTCACAGATACGCAGTATTTT. Protein product: CASSPGRGPLTDTQYF.

This clonotype has just a few counts. Here the CDR3 DNA reads TGTGCCAGCAGTTACTCGACAGGGAGCAATAATGAAAAACTGTTTTTT. This gives the protein CASSYSTGSNNEKLFF. The J gene is TRBJ1-4, the V gene TRBV6-5, with 7 nucleotides matching TRBD1. J gave up 4 bases and V 0 bases, and 5 bases lay outside the gene matches. The CDR3 length is 16 residues. The V gene's germline CDR1 is MNHEY and CDR2 SVGAGI.

This clonotype has a handful of counts. The CDR3 protein is CASRTTGAPQETQYF. The DNA for the CDR3 is TGTGCCAGCAGAACAACAGGTGCCCCGCAAGAGACCCAGTACTTC. This chain uses TRBV5-6 with TRBJ2-5; possible D gene TRBD1, 5 bases. The V and J ends lost 5 bases and 2 bases respectively, with 16 bases between them. Germline V gene sequence: CDR1 SGHDT, CDR2 YYEEEE. The CDR3 totals 15 residues. Together with reference TRBV5-6 and TRBJ2-5, the CDR3 gives the full variable domain: DAGVTQSPTHLIKTRGQQVTLRCSPKSGHDTVSWYQQALGQGPQFIFQYYEEEERQRGNFPDRFSGHQFPNYSSELNVNALLLGDSALYLCASRTTGAPQETQYFGPGTRLLVL.

There are a few counts of this clonotype. The V and J genes are TRBV14 and TRBJ2-3, with a possible D match to TRBD1 (5 bases). Germline V gene lookup returns CDR1 SGHDN and CDR2 FVKESK. The CDR3 covers 12 residues. V shed 6 bases and J shed 9 bases, with 13 bases lying between them. This CDR3 reads CASSQYPGTQYF. The CDR3 DNA reads as TGTGCCAGCAGTCAGTACCCAGGGACGCAGTATTTT.

This clonotype was observed a few times. The genes are TRBV4-3 and TRBJ2-1; the D gene is possibly TRBD1 (6 bases). Germline CDR1 is LGHNA and CDR2 is YSLEER. This CDR3 has 13 amino acids. Deletions cut 0 bases from V and 13 bases from J, with 13 bases between. The CDR3 protein is CASSQDHTGRQFF. The CDR3 nucleotides are TGCGCCAGCAGCCAAGATCACACAGGGCGTCAGTTCTTC.

The chain joins TRBV7-2 to TRBJ1-6; weak D call: TRBD1 (5 bases). The CDR3 is 15 residues long. The V gene lost 1 base and the J gene lost 7 bases, with 11 bases spanning the gap. CDR1 is SGHTA and CDR2 is FQGNSA in the germline V gene. The CDR3 protein is CASSLGIEGNSPLHF. CDR3 nucleotides: TGTGCCAGCAGCTTAGGAATCGAGGGGAATTCACCCCTCCACTTT.

The genes are TRBV12-3 or TRBV12-4 and TRBJ1-2; D unresolved. The length of the CDR3 is 14 residues. V was cut by 5 bases and J by 7 bases, with 17 bases left in between. The CDR3 DNA reads TGTGCCAGCAGTAGAGAGCGGACGCCGGCTGGCTACACCTTC. Its protein is CASSRERTPAGYTF.

The V and J genes are TRBV18 and TRBJ2-1; D tentatively fits TRBD1 or TRBD2 (5 bases each). This CDR3 has 17 residues. Per the germline V gene, CDR1 is KGHSH and CDR2 is LQKENI. V lost 4 bases, J lost 0 bases, and 16 bases lay in between. CDR3 DNA sequence: TGTGCCAGCTCACTTCGGGACGTCCCTCGCTCCTACAATGAGCAGTTCTTC. Protein product: CASSLRDVPRSYNEQFF.

The chain carries TRBV20-1 and TRBJ1-6, with D unclear. Germline V gives CDR1 DFQATT, CDR2 SNEGSKA (reference sequence). The CDR3 is made up of 14 amino acids. The V end lost 3 bases, the J end lost 0 bases, and 6 bases lay between the germline ends. CDR3 coding DNA: TGCAGTGCTAGGCGGGGCTCCTATAATTCACCCCTCCACTTT. It codes for CSARRGSYNSPLHF.

The chain links TRBV5-1 to TRBJ1-1; D is ambiguous. Trimming took off 1 base at V and 1 base at J, with 14 bases between the two ends. CDR3 size: 16 residues. In germline, CDR1 is SGHRS, CDR2 YFSETQ. The CDR3 here is CASSLSPDVSNTEAFF. The CDR3 coding sequence is TGCGCCAGCAGCTTGTCCCCGGATGTCTCGAACACTGAAGCTTTCTTT. Together with reference TRBV5-1 and TRBJ1-1, the CDR3 gives the full variable domain: KAGVTQTPRYLIKTRGQQVTLSCSPISGHRSVSWYQQTPGQGLQFLFEYFSETQRNKGNFPGRFSGRQFSNSRSEMNVSTLELGDSALYLCASSLSPDVSNTEAFFGQGTRLTVV.

This clonotype was seen a handful of times. The chain employs TRBV5-1 and TRBJ1-5; no definite D call. The V and J ends lost 0 bases and 6 bases respectively, with 7 bases between them. Germline V gene sequence: CDR1 SGHRS, CDR2 YFSETQ. The CDR3 runs to 13 residues. The CDR3 region is CASSLDVGQPQHF. The CDR3, as DNA: TGCGCCAGCAGCTTGGACGTCGGTCAGCCCCAGCATTTT.

This clonotype was detected a few times. The chain carries TRBV5-1 and TRBJ2-3; TRBD1 aligns across 7 bases. The CDR3 loop spans 15 amino acids. The junction had 6 bases not matched to a gene; V was cut back by 0 bases and J by 5 bases. Germline V gene lookup returns CDR1 SGHRS and CDR2 YFSETQ. Here the CDR3 reads CASSLGTGGGDTQYF. The DNA of the CDR3 is TGCGCCAGCAGCTTGGGGACAGGCGGCGGAGATACGCAGTATTTT.